The sequence of this TCR beta chain was determined in a study of T cells and Merkel cell carcinoma outcomes. Germline V CDR1 and CDR2: MGHRA, YSYEKL. V was trimmed by 2 bases and J by 4 bases, leaving 7 bases between them. The CDR3 totals 13 residues. The table came from immunoSEQ multiplex PCR; TCRdb's copy has only in-frame clones and leaves some out. The table has about 19,000 clones, almost 85% seen once. The sequence came from a human donor with Merkel cell carcinoma. This chain uses TRBV4-1 with TRBJ2-3; the D is unclear. Input material: tumor tissue from Merkel cell carcinoma. CDR3 DNA sequence: TGCGCCAGCAGCCAATCAAGTCCAGATACGCAGTATTTT. This sequence encodes CASSQSSPDTQYF.